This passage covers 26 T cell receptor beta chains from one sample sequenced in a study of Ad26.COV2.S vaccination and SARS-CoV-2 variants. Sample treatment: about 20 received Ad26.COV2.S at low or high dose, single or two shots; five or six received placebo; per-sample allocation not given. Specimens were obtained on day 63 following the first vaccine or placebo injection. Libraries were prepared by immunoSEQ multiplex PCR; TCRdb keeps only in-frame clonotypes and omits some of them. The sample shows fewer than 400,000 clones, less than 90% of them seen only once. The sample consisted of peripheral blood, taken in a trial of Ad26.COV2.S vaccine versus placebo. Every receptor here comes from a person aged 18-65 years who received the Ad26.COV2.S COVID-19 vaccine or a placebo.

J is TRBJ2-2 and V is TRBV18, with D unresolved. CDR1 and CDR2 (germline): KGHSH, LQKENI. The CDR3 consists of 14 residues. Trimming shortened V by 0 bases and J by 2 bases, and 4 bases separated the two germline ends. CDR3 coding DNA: TGTGCCAGCTCACCACCGATCAACACCGGGGAGCTGTTTTTT. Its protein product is CASSPPINTGELFF.

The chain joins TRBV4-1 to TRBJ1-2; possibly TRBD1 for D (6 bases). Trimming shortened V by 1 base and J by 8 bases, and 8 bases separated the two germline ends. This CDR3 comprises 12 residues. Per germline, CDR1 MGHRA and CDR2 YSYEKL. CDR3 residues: CASSQVGGGYTF. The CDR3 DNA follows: TGCGCCAGCAGCCAAGTCGGGGGCGGCTACACCTTC.

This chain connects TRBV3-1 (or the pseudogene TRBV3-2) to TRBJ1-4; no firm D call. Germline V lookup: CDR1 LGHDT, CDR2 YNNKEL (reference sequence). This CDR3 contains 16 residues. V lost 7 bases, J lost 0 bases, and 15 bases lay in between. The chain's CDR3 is CASNSPRQATNEKLFF. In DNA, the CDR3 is TGTGCCAGCAACTCACCCCGGCAGGCAACTAATGAAAAACTGTTTTTT.

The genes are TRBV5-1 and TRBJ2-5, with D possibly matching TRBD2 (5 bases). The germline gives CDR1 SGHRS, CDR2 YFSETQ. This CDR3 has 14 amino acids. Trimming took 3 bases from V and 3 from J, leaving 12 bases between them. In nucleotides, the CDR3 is TGCGCCAGCAGCTCCGGACTTGCCGAAGAGACCCAGTACTTC. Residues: CASSSGLAEETQYF. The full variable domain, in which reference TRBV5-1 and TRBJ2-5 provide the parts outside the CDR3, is KAGVTQTPRYLIKTRGQQVTLSCSPISGHRSVSWYQQTPGQGLQFLFEYFSETQRNKGNFPGRFSGRQFSNSRSEMNVSTLELGDSALYLCASSSGLAEETQYFGPGTRLLVL.

CDR3 in amino acids: CAWSWRGGNEKLFF. The CDR3 DNA reads as TGTGCCTGGAGTTGGAGGGGAGGAAATGAAAAACTGTTTTTT. J is TRBJ1-4 and V is TRBV30; D might be TRBD1 (5 bases). V was clipped by 2 bases and J by 5 bases, with 12 bases between them. The CDR3 has 14 amino acids. Germline values: CDR1 GTSNPN, CDR2 SVGIG (reference sequence). The full variable domain, in which reference TRBV30 and TRBJ1-4 provide the parts outside the CDR3, is SQTIHQWPATLVQPVGSPLSLECTVEGTSNPNLYWYRQAAGRGLQLLFYSVGIGQISSEVPQNLSASRPQDRQFILSSKKLLLSDSGFYLCAWSWRGGNEKLFFGSGTQLSVL.

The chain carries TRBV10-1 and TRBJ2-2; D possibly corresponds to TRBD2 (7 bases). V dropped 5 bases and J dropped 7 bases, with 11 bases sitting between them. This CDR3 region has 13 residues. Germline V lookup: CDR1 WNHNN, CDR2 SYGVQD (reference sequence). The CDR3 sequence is CASSYREGGELFF. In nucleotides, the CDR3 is TGCGCCAGCAGTTACAGGGAGGGCGGGGAGCTGTTTTTT.

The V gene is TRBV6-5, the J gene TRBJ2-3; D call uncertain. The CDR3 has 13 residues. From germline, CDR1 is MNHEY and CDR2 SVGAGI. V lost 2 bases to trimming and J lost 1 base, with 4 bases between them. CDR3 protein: CASSYDGTDTQYF. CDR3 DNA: TGTGCCAGCAGTTACGACGGCACAGATACGCAGTATTTT.

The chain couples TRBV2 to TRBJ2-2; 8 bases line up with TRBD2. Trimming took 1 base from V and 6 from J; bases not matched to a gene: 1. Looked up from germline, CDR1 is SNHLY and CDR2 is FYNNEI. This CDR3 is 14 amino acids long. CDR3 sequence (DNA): TGTGCCAGCAGTGAAGGCGGGGGGCCCGGGGAGCTGTTTTTT. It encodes CASSEGGGPGELFF.

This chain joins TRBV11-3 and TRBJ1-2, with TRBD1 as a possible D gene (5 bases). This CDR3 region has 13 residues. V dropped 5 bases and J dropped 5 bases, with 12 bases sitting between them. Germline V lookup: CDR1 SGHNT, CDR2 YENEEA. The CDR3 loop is CASSHSGGYGYTF. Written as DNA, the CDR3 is TGTGCCAGCAGCCACTCGGGGGGTTATGGCTACACCTTC.

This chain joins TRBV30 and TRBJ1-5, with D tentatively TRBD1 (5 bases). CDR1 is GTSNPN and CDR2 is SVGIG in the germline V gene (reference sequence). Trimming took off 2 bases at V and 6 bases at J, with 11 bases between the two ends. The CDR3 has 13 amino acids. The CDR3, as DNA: TGTGCCTGGAGTCAGACGGGGGGTCAGCCCCAGCATTTT. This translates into CAWSQTGGQPQHF.

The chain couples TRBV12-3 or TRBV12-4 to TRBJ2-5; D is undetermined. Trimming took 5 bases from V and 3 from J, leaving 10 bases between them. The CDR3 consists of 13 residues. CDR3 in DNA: TGTGCCAGCAGTGTGAGACTGGAAGAGACCCAGTACTTC. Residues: CASSVRLEETQYF.

The CDR3 here is CASSPNMNTEAFF. DNA of the CDR3: TGTGCCAGCAGCCCGAATATGAACACTGAAGCTTTCTTT. This chain uses TRBV7-9 with TRBJ1-1; D unclear. V dropped 5 bases and J dropped 0 bases, with 7 bases sitting between them. Germline assignment: CDR1 SEHNR and CDR2 FQNEAQ (reference sequence). This CDR3 region has 13 residues.

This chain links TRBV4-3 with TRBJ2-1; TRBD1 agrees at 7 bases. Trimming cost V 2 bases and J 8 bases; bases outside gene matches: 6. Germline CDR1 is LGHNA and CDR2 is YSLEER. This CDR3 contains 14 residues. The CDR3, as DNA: TGCGCCAGCAGCCAACAGAGACAGGGCGATGAGCAGTTCTTC. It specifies CASSQQRQGDEQFF.

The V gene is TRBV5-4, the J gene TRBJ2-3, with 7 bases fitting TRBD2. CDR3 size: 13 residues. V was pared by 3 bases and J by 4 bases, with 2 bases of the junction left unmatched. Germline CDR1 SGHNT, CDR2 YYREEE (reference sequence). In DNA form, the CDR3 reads TGTGCCAGCAGCTATCGGGGGGCAGATACGCAGTATTTT. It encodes CASSYRGADTQYF.

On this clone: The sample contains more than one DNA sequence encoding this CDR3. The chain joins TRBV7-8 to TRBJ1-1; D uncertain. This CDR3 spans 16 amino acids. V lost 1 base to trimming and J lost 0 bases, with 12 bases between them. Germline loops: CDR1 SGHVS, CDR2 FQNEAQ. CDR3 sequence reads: CASSLVGQPLNTEAFF. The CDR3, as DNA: TGTGCCAGCAGCTTAGTGGGTCAGCCGTTGAACACTGAAGCTTTCTTT. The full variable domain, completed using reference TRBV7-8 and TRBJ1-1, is GAGVSQSPRYKVAKRGQDVALRCDPISGHVSLFWYQQALGQGPEFLTYFQNEAQLDKSGLPSDRFFAERPEGSVSTLKIQRTQQEDSAVYLCASSLVGQPLNTEAFFGQGTRLTVV.

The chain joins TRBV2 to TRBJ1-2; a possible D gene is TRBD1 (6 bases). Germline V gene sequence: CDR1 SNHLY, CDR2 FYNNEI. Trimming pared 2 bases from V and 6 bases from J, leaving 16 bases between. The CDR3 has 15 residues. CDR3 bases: TGTGCCAGCAGTGAAACCCGGACAGCAGTGGATGGCTACACCTTC. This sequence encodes CASSETRTAVDGYTF.

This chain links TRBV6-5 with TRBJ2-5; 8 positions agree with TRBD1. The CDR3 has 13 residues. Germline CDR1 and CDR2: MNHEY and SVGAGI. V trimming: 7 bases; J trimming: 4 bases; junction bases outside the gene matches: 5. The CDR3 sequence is CASTLDRGETQYF. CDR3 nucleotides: TGTGCCAGCACCCTCGACAGGGGAGAGACCCAGTACTTC.

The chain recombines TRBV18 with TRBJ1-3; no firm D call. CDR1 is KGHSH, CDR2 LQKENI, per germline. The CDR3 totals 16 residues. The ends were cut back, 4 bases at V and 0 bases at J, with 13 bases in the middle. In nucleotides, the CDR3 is TGTGCCAGCTCACTAACGGACGCAAGCTCTGGAAACACCATATATTTT. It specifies CASSLTDASSGNTIYF.

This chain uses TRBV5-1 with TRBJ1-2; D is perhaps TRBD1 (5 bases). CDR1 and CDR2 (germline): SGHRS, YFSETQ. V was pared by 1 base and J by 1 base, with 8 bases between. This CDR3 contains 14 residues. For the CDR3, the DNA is TGCGCCAGCAGCTTGTGGGGGGGTAACTATGGCTACACCTTC. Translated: CASSLWGGNYGYTF.

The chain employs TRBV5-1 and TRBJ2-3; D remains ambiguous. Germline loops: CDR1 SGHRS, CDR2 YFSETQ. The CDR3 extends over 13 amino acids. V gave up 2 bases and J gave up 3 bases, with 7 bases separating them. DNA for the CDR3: TGCGCCAGCAGCTTCGGAAGGACAGATACGCAGTATTTT. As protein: CASSFGRTDTQYF.

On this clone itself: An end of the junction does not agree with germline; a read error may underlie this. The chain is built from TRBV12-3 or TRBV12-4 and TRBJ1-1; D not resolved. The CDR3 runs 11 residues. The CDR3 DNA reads TGTGCCACCAGTTGGGGCACTGAAGCTTTCTTT. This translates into CATSWGTEAFF.

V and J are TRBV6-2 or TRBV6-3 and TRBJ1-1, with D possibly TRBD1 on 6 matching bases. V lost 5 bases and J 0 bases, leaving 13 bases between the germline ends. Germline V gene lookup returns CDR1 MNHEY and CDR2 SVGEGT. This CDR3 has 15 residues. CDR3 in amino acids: CASSRIRDMNTEAFF. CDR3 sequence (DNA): TGTGCCAGCAGTAGGATCAGGGACATGAACACTGAAGCTTTCTTT.

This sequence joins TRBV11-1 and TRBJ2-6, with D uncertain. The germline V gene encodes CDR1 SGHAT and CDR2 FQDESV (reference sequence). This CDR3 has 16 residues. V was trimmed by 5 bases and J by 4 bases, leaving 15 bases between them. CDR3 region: CASSPRVGTGANVLTF. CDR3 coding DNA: TGTGCCAGCAGCCCTCGGGTCGGTACAGGGGCCAACGTCCTGACTTTC.

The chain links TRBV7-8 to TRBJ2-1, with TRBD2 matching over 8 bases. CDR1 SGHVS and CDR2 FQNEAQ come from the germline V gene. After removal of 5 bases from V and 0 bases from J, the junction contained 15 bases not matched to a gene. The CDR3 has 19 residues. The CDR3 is CASSALERGRTSSYNEQFF. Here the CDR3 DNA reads TGTGCCAGCAGCGCCCTCGAGCGGGGGCGTACTAGCTCCTACAATGAGCAGTTCTTC.

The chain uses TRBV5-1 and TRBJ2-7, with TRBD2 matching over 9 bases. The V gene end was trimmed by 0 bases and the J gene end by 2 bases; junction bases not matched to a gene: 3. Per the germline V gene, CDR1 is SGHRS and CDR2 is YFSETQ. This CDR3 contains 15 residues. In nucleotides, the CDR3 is TGCGCCAGCAGCTTGGGTCTAGCGGGAACCTACGAGCAGTACTTC. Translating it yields CASSLGLAGTYEQYF. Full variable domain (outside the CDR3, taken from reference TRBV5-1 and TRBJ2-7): KAGVTQTPRYLIKTRGQQVTLSCSPISGHRSVSWYQQTPGQGLQFLFEYFSETQRNKGNFPGRFSGRQFSNSRSEMNVSTLELGDSALYLCASSLGLAGTYEQYFGPGTRLTVT.

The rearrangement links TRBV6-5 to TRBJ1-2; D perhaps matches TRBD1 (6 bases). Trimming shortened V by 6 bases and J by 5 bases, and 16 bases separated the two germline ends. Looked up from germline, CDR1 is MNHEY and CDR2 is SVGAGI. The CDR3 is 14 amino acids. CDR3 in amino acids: CASSLRGIGYGYTF. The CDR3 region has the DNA TGTGCCAGCAGCCTCAGGGGAATCGGGTATGGCTACACCTTC.